The 30 T cell receptor beta chains in this list originate from one sample, sequenced in a study of beta chain features in type 1 diabetes. Study findings and constraints: Moderate but significant shortening of TCRB CDR3s was recorded in all four CD4+ subsets from Type 1 diabetes patients.

Their recognized antigens are unknown. Every isolated RNA sample was fully reverse transcribed, so sequencing captured expressed TCRB transcripts. Profiled with immunoSEQ multiplex PCR; TCRdb holds only in-frame clones, not every one. Of about 660,000 clones in the sample, over 12% were seen once. The sample taken for sequencing was naive CD4+ T cells from blood. The receptors stem from a man in his late teens or twenties with type 1 diabetes.

This clone was detected only a few times. The J gene is TRBJ1-4, the V gene TRBV9, with 8 positions matching TRBD1. Germline V gives CDR1 SGDLS, CDR2 YYNGEE. V trimming: 4 bases; J trimming: 4 bases; junction bases outside the gene matches: 6. The CDR3 is 15 residues long. CDR3 bases: TGTGCCAGCAGCCTTGGACAGGGCGGTAATGAAAAACTGTTTTTT. Its protein product is CASSLGQGGNEKLFF.

This clone was seen only a few times. The V call is TRBV14, the J call TRBJ1-6; 7 nucleotides line up with TRBD1. V gave up 4 bases and J gave up 10 bases; unmatched junction bases: 10. The CDR3 consists of 15 residues. The germline V gene has CDR1 SGHDN and CDR2 FVKESK. Written as DNA, the CDR3 is TGTGCCAGCAGCCCTACTTCGGGACAGAGATCACCCCTCCACTTT. It is translated as CASSPTSGQRSPLHF.

Only a few counts were recorded for this clone. This rearrangement joins TRBV7-2 to TRBJ2-7; the match to TRBD1 covers 8 bases. The CDR3 length is 15 residues. After removal of 5 bases from V and 5 bases from J, the junction contained 11 bases not matched to a gene. CDR1 is SGHTA and CDR2 is FQGNSA in the germline V gene. The CDR3 reads CASSPSTWTGNEQYF. The CDR3 DNA follows: TGTGCCAGCAGCCCATCCACCTGGACAGGGAACGAGCAGTACTTC.

This chain links TRBV19 with TRBJ2-4, with 8 nucleotides matching TRBD2. Unmatched junction bases numbered 15, after V lost 7 bases and J lost 7 bases. CDR1 and CDR2 (germline): LNHDA, SQIVND (reference sequence). CDR3 length: 16 residues. The CDR3 region is CASKPSGSGAWNIQYF. CDR3 sequence (DNA): TGTGCCAGTAAGCCCAGCGGGAGCGGGGCGTGGAACATTCAGTACTTC.

V is TRBV14 and J is TRBJ2-7; 10 nucleotides agree with TRBD2. The CDR3 covers 15 residues. CDR1 SGHDN and CDR2 FVKESK come from the germline V gene. V was pared by 8 bases and J by 0 bases, with 7 bases of the junction left unmatched. In nucleotides, the CDR3 is TGTGCCAGCCTCCTAGCGGGAGCGACCTCCTACGAGCAGTACTTC. Its translation is CASLLAGATSYEQYF.

This clone was observed a few times. The CDR3 DNA reads TGTGCCAGCTCACTCGGGACTAGCGGGGGCTACGAGCAGTACTTC. Its protein product is CASSLGTSGGYEQYF. The rearrangement links TRBV18 to TRBJ2-7, with 14 bases aligning to TRBD2. Germline trimming cut 4 bases from V and 3 bases from J; bases unmatched to any gene: 2. CDR1 and CDR2 (germline): KGHSH, LQKENI. The CDR3 spans 15 residues.

This clone has just a few counts. The rearrangement uses TRBV30 and TRBJ2-1; TRBD1 agrees at 9 bases. Per germline, CDR1 GTSNPN and CDR2 SVGIG (reference sequence). This CDR3 has 15 amino acids. J was trimmed by 3 bases and V by 0 bases; bases with no gene match: 3. DNA for the CDR3: TGTGCCTGGAGTGTACGGGACAGGGACTACAATGAGCAGTTCTTC. It yields the protein CAWSVRDRDYNEQFF.

Only a few counts were recorded for this clone. The CDR3 DNA sequence: TGTGCCAGCTCACCACGGACAGTCAACACTGAAGCTTTCTTT. Protein product: CASSPRTVNTEAFF. The V call is TRBV18, the J call TRBJ1-1; D is perhaps TRBD1 (6 bases). V was trimmed by 1 base and J by 2 bases, leaving 8 bases between them. Germline CDR1 KGHSH, CDR2 LQKENI. The CDR3 spans 14 residues. The full variable domain, rest sourced from reference TRBV18 and TRBJ1-1, is NAGVMQNPRHLVRRRGQEARLRCSPMKGHSHVYWYRQLPEEGLKFMVYLQKENIIDESGMPKERFSAEFPKEGPSILRIQQVVRGDSAAYFCASSPRTVNTEAFFGQGTRLTVV.

This clone came up a few times. The chain recombines TRBV4-2 with TRBJ2-1, with 7 bases matching TRBD2. This CDR3 has 15 residues. Germline V gene sequence: CDR1 LGHNA, CDR2 YNFKEQ. Trimming cost V 5 bases and J 8 bases; bases outside gene matches: 12. Here the CDR3 reads CASSATSAGGDEQFF. The CDR3 coding sequence is TGTGCCAGCAGCGCCACTAGCGCAGGAGGCGATGAGCAGTTCTTC.

The chain recombines TRBV30 with TRBJ2-7, with D tentatively TRBD1 (5 bases). Germline CDR1 and CDR2: GTSNPN and SVGIG (reference sequence). The length of the CDR3 is 11 residues. With 2 bases removed from V and 7 bases from J, the gap between germline ends came to 9 bases. CDR3 region: CAWSTRQEQYF. Written as DNA, the CDR3 is TGTGCCTGGAGTACTCGACAGGAGCAGTACTTC.

This chain uses TRBV4-2 with TRBJ2-3; D is unresolved. The CDR3 extends over 14 amino acids. V lost 0 bases and J 5 bases, leaving 9 bases between the germline ends. From germline, CDR1 is LGHNA and CDR2 YNFKEQ. The CDR3 DNA follows: TGTGCCAGCAGCCAAGATAGTAAAGTAGATACGCAGTATTTT. Protein sequence: CASSQDSKVDTQYF.

The V call is TRBV5-1, the J call TRBJ2-1; D unresolved. CDR3 length: 15 residues. The V gene lost 2 bases and the J gene lost 7 bases, with 16 bases spanning the gap. The germline CDR1 and CDR2 sequences are SGHRS and YFSETQ. The chain's CDR3 is CASSFATRRMNEQFF. CDR3 coding DNA: TGCGCCAGCAGCTTCGCTACGCGCCGGATGAATGAGCAGTTCTTC.

V gene TRBV6-5 combines with J gene TRBJ1-4; 8 positions match TRBD1. This CDR3 is 14 amino acids long. After removal of 6 bases from V and 8 bases from J, the junction contained 8 bases not matched to a gene. CDR1 MNHEY and CDR2 SVGAGI come from the germline V gene. CDR3 amino acids: CASRSLDREEKLFF. CDR3 DNA: TGTGCCAGCAGATCCTTGGACAGGGAGGAAAAACTGTTTTTT.

V is TRBV2 and J is TRBJ2-1; possible D gene TRBD1, 6 bases. CDR1 SNHLY and CDR2 FYNNEI come from the germline V gene. The CDR3 is made up of 14 amino acids. The V and J ends lost 5 bases and 8 bases respectively, with 16 bases between them. The CDR3 region is CASSRGTRGYEQFF. CDR3 DNA: TGTGCCAGCAGTAGGGGGACCCGCGGATATGAGCAGTTCTTC.

This clone was recorded a few times. The rearrangement uses TRBV2 and TRBJ1-1, with D uncertain. CDR1 and CDR2 (germline): SNHLY, FYNNEI. V dropped 5 bases and J dropped 5 bases, with 15 bases sitting between them. The CDR3 runs to 14 residues. CDR3 sequence (DNA): TGTGCCAGCAGTACGACGAGCCGAGAGACTGAAGCTTTCTTT. It codes for CASSTTSRETEAFF.

V and J are TRBV6-6 and TRBJ1-5; no firm D call. CDR1 and CDR2 from the germline V gene are MNHNY and SVGAGI (reference sequence). The V end was cut by 7 bases, the J end by 5 bases, with 18 bases between. This CDR3 is 15 amino acids long. CDR3 in amino acids: CASTPPGRLDQPQHF. CDR3 nucleotide sequence: TGTGCCAGCACCCCCCCTGGCAGGTTGGATCAGCCCCAGCATTTT.

The chain combines TRBV30 with TRBJ1-4, with D tentatively TRBD1 (6 bases). The CDR3 runs 12 residues. Germline values: CDR1 GTSNPN, CDR2 SVGIG (reference sequence). The V and J ends lost 3 bases and 7 bases respectively, with 9 bases between them. The chain's CDR3 is CAWRGGSEKLFF. In DNA, the CDR3 is TGTGCCTGGAGAGGGGGGAGTGAAAAACTGTTTTTT.

This clone turned up a few times. The gene calls are TRBV30 and TRBJ2-2; the match to TRBD1 covers 7 bases. This CDR3 is 15 amino acids long. The germline V gene has CDR1 GTSNPN and CDR2 SVGIG (reference sequence). After removal of 0 bases from V and 4 bases from J, the junction contained 5 bases not matched to a gene. CDR3 sequence reads: CAWSVLTGSTGELFF. Here the CDR3 DNA reads TGTGCCTGGAGTGTACTGACAGGGTCCACCGGGGAGCTGTTTTTT. The variable domain in full, completed from reference TRBV30 and TRBJ2-2, reads SQTIHQWPATLVQPVGSPLSLECTVEGTSNPNLYWYRQAAGRGLQLLFYSVGIGQISSEVPQNLSASRPQDRQFILSSKKLLLSDSGFYLCAWSVLTGSTGELFFGEGSRLTVL.

This clone came up a few times. This rearrangement joins TRBV10-3 to TRBJ2-3; D uncertain. V was shortened by 5 bases and J by 6 bases, with 9 bases between the two germline ends. The germline gives CDR1 ENHRY, CDR2 SYGVKD. The CDR3 totals 12 residues. DNA of the CDR3: TGTGCCATCAGTCCTAGTCTGGATACGCAGTATTTT. As protein: CAISPSLDTQYF.

The rearrangement uses TRBV5-4 and TRBJ2-6, with D uncertain. The CDR3 loop spans 18 amino acids. The ends were cut back, 2 bases at V and 0 bases at J, with 15 bases in the middle. Germline lookup yields CDR1 SGHNT and CDR2 YYREEE (reference sequence). CDR3 sequence reads: CASSFDGHDNSGANVLTF. The DNA of the CDR3 is TGTGCCAGCAGCTTTGATGGGCATGATAACTCTGGGGCCAACGTCCTGACTTTC.

The genes are TRBV6-6 and TRBJ1-1; D uncertain. This CDR3 has 11 amino acids. The germline CDR1 and CDR2 sequences are MNHNY and SVGAGI (reference sequence). CDR3 amino acids: CCTGRNTEAFF. The CDR3 region has the DNA TGTTGCACCGGCAGGAACACTGAAGCTTTCTTT.

The gene calls are TRBV4-1 and TRBJ2-7; 7 bases map to TRBD1. Germline V gene data show CDR1 as MGHRA and CDR2 as YSYEKL. The CDR3 consists of 18 residues. J lost 5 bases, V lost 3 bases, and 19 bases had no gene match. CDR3 residues: CASSHERDSATRLHEQYF. The CDR3 nucleotides read TGCGCCAGCAGCCATGAACGGGACAGCGCTACCCGCCTTCACGAGCAGTACTTC.

The chain couples TRBV29-1 to TRBJ2-7; 9 bases are a match to TRBD1. The V and J ends lost 6 bases and 2 bases, in that order; junction bases with no gene match: 2. Per germline, CDR1 SQVTM and CDR2 ANQGSEA. The CDR3 is 12 residues long. The CDR3 region is CSVRTGAYEQYF. The CDR3 DNA reads as TGCAGCGTCAGGACAGGGGCCTACGAGCAGTACTTC.

This rearrangement joins TRBV7-3 to TRBJ1-5, with 8 bases fitting TRBD1. V was pared by 2 bases and J by 0 bases, with 3 bases of the junction left unmatched. This CDR3 is built from 16 residues. CDR1 is SGHTA, CDR2 FQGTGA, per germline. CDR3 DNA sequence: TGTGCCAGCAGCTTATTTGACAGGGGTAGCAATCAGCCCCAGCATTTT. Its translation is CASSLFDRGSNQPQHF.

This clone was found a few times. V and J are TRBV7-9 and TRBJ2-3; 9 nucleotides agree with TRBD1. Germline-derived CDR1 and CDR2 are SEHNR and FQNEAQ (reference sequence). The V segment lost 5 bases and the J segment 2 bases; nucleotides outside the gene matches: 5. CDR3 length: 15 amino acids. CDR3 residues: CASSRRDRDTDTQYF. The CDR3 DNA follows: TGTGCCAGCAGCCGAAGGGACAGGGACACAGATACGCAGTATTTT.

Only a few counts were recorded for this clone. This sample includes further DNA sequences coding for the same CDR3. The rearrangement links TRBV5-1 to TRBJ2-5; D uncertain. Germline V gene sequence: CDR1 SGHRS, CDR2 YFSETQ. The V end lost 0 bases, the J end lost 3 bases, and 3 bases lay between the germline ends. The CDR3 has 12 residues. CDR3 nucleotide sequence: TGCGCCAGCAGCTTGGTGGAAGAGACCCAGTACTTC. Its translation is CASSLVEETQYF.

The table lists this clone with a few counts. The chain uses TRBV5-1 and TRBJ2-1, with D perhaps matching TRBD1 or TRBD2 (6 bases each). Germline CDR1 is SGHRS and CDR2 is YFSETQ. The CDR3 runs to 14 residues. Trimming stripped 4 bases from V and 5 bases from J, with 13 bases between. CDR3 nucleotides: TGCGCCAGCAGCCTCGGGGGCGGAGACAATGAGCAGTTCTTC. Translated, it gives CASSLGGGDNEQFF.

The genes are TRBV30 and TRBJ2-5, with D unresolved. The J call may be faulty, since TRBJ2-7 better matches the DNA end. This CDR3 has 12 amino acids. CDR1 GTSNPN and CDR2 SVGIG come from the germline V gene (reference sequence). In nucleotides, the CDR3 is TGTGCCTGGACCGTACGACACGGCGAGCAGTACTTC. The encoded protein is CAWTVRHGEQYF.

The chain is built from TRBV4-3 and TRBJ2-5; D unclear. The CDR3 sequence is 14 residues long. Germline loops: CDR1 LGHNA, CDR2 YSLEER. V lost 0 bases, J lost 5 bases, and 10 bases lay in between. The CDR3 loop is CASSQEVGRETQYF. DNA of the CDR3: TGCGCCAGCAGCCAAGAGGTTGGCAGGGAGACCCAGTACTTC.

V and J are TRBV5-4 and TRBJ1-5; D uncertain. Germline values: CDR1 SGHNT, CDR2 YYREEE (reference sequence). There are 12 residues in the CDR3. V was clipped by 2 bases and J by 6 bases, with 6 bases between them. This chain's CDR3 is CASSFLGQPQHF. CDR3 in DNA: TGTGCCAGCAGCTTTTTGGGTCAGCCCCAGCATTTT.